This TCR beta chain was recorded in a study of control samples from healthy donors and cancer patients (dated by TCRdb to about 2020). This clone was counted once. Its cognate antigen has yet to be identified. Base quality data are lacking; no much larger clone is found one base away. Distinct nucleotide sequences in the sample also encode this CDR3. According to the germline V gene, CDR1 reads SGHRS and CDR2 reads YFSETQ. Including cysteine and phenylalanine, the CDR3 has 14 amino acids. The retained sequence is limited to the CDR3, 42 bases, with the frame set at the first base. Unmatched junction bases come to 0, with V trimmed by 0 bases and J by 4 bases. Library prep was done by the immunoSEQ multiplex PCR assay. Sourced from immuneACCESS, this table was stored by TCRdb with only in-frame sequences that have V and J called. A share of the clones is absent; for the studies checked, an unresolved V gene accounts for under half, and the remainder has no known explanation. Across this sample there are 100,000 to 150,000 clones, with around 90% seen only once. Jointly, the top ten make up 2% to 2.5% of the sample.

Recombination connected TRBV5-1 to TRBJ1-2; 10 bases in between match TRBD1. Input material: blood. This receptor was taken from a man between 18 and 35 years old in good health. The DNA sequence is given as TGCGCCAGCAGCTTGGGGGACAGGGGCTATGGCTACACCTTC. It encodes CASSLGDRGYGYTF. Reference TRBV5-1 and TRBJ1-2 genes cover what lies past the CDR3, so the full variable domain is KAGVTQTPRYLIKTRGQQVTLSCSPISGHRSVSWYQQTPGQGLQFLFEYFSETQRNKGNFPGRFSGRQFSNSRSEMNVSTLELGDSALYLCASSLGDRGYGYTFGSGTRLTVV.